This T cell receptor (beta chain) was identified during a study of blood T cell repertoires in COVID-19. Overall study: Acute and convalescent COVID-19 specimens originated in the United States, Italy and Spain.

The CDR3 extends over 16 amino acids. From germline, CDR1 is WNHNN and CDR2 SYGVQD (reference sequence). V was clipped by 5 bases and J by 0 bases; unmatched bases: 6. Original processing methods: Quantification of nucleated cells was approximated via reference gene primer amplification. Using immunoSEQ multiplex PCR, the repertoire was profiled, and TCRdb retains in-frame clones only, with some absent. That table gives V, J and clone size, and the DNA gave D and trimming. The sample consists of approximately 69,000 clones, 82% of them appearing once. Sample: peripheral blood. This rearrangement joins TRBV10-1 to TRBJ2-1; 8 bases agree with TRBD2. The TCR originated in a woman of 80 years or more with acute or convalescent COVID-19. DNA for the CDR3: TGCGCCAGCAGTCCGACTAGCGTTAGCTCCTACAATGAGCAGTTCTTC. Its protein product is CASSPTSVSSYNEQFF.